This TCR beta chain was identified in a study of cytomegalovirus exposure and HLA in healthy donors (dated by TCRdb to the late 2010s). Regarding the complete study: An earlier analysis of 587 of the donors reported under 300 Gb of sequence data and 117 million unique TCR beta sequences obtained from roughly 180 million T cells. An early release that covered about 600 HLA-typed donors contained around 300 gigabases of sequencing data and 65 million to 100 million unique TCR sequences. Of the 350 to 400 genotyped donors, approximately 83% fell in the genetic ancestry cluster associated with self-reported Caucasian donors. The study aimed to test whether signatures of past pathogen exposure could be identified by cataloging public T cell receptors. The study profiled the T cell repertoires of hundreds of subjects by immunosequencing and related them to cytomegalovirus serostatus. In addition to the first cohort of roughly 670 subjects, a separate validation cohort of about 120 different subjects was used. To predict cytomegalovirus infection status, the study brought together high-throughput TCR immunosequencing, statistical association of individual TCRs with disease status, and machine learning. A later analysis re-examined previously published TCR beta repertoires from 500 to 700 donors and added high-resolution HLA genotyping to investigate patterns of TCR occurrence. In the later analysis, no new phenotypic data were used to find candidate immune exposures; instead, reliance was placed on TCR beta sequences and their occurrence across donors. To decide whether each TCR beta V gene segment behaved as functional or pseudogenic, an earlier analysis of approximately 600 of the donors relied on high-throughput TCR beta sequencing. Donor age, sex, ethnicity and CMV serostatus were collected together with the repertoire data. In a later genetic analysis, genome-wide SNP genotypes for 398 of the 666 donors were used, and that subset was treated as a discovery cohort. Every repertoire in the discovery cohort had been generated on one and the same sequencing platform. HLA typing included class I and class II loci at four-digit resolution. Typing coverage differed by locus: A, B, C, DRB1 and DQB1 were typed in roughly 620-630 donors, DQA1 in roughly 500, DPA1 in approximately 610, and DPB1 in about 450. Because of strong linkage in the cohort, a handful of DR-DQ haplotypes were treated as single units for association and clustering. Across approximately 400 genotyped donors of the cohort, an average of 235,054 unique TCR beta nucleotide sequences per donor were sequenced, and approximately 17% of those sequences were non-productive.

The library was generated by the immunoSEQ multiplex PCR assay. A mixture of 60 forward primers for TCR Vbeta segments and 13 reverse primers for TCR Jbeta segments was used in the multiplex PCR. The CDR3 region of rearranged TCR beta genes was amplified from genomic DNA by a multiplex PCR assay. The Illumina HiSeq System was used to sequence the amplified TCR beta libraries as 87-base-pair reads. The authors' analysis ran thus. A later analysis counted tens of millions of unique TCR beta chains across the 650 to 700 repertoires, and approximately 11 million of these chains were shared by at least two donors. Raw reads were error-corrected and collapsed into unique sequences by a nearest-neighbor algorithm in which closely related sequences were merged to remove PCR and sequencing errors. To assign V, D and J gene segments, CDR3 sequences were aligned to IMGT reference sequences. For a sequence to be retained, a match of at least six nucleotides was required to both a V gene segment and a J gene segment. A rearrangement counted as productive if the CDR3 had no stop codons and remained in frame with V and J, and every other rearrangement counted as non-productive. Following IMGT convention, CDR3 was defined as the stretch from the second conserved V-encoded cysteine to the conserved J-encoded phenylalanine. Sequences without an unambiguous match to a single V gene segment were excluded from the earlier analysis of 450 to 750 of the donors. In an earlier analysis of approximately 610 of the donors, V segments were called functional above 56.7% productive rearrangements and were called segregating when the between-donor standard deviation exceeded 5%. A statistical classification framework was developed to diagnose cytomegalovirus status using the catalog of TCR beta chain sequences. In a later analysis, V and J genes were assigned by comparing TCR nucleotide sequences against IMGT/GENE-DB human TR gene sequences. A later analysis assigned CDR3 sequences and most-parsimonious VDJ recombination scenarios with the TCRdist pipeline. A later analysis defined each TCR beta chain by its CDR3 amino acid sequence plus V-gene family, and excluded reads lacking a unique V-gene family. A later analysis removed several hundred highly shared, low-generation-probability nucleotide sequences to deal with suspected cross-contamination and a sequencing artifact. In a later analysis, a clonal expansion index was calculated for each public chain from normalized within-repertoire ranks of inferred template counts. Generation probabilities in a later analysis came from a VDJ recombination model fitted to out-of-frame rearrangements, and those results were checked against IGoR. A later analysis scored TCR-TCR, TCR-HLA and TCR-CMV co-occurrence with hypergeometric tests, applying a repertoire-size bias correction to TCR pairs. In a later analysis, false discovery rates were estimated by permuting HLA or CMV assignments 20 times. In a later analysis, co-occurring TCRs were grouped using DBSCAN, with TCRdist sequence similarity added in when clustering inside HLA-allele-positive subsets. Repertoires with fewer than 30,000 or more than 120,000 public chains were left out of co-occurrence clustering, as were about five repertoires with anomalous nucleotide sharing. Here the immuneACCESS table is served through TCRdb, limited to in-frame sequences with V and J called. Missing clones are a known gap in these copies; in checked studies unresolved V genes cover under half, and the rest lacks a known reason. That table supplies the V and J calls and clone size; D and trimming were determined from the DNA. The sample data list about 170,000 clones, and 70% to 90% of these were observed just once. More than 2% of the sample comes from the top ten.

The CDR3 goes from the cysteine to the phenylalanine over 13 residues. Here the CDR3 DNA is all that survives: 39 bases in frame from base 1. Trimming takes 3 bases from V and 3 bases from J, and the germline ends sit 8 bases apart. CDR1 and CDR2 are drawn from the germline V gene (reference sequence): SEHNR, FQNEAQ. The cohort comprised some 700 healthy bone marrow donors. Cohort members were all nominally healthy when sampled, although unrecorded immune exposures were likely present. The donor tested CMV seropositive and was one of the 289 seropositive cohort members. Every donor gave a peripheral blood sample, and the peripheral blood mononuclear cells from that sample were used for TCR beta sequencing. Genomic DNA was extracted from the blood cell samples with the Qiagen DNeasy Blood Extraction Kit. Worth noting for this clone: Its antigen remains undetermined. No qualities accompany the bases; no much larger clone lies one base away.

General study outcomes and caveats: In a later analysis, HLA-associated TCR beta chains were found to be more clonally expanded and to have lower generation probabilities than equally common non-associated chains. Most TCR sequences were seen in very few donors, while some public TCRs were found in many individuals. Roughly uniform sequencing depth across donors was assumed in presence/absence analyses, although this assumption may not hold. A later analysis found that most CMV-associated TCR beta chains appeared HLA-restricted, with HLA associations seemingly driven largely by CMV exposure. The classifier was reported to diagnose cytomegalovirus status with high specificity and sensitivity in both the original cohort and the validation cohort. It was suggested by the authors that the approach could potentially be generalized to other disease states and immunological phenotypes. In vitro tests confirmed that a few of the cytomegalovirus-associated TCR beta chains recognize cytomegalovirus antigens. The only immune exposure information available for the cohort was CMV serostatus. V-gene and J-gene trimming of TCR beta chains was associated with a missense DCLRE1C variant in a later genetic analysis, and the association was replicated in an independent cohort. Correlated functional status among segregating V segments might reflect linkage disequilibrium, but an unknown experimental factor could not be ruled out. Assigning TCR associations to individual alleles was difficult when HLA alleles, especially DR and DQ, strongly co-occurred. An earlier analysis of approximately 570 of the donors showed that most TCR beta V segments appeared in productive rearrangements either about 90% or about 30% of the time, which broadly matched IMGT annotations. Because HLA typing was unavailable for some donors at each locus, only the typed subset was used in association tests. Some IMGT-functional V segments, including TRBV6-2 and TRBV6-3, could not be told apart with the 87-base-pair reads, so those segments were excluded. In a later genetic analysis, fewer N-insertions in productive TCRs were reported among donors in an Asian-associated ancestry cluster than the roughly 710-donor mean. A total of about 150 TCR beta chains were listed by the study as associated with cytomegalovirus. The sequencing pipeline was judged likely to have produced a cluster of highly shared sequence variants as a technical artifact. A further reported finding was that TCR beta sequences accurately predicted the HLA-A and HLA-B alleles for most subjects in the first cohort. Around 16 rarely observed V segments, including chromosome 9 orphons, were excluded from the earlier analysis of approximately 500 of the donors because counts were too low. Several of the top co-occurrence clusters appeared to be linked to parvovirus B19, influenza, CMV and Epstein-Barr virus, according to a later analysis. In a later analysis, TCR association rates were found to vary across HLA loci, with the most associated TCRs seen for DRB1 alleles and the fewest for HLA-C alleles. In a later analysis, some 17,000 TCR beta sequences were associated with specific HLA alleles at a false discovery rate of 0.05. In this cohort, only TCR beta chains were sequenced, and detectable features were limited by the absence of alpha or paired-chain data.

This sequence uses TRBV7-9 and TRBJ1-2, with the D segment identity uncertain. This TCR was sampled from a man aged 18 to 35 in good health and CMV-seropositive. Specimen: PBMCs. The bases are TGTGCCAGCAGCTTGTCAGTGGACTATGGCTACACCTTC. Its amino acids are CASSLSVDYGYTF.